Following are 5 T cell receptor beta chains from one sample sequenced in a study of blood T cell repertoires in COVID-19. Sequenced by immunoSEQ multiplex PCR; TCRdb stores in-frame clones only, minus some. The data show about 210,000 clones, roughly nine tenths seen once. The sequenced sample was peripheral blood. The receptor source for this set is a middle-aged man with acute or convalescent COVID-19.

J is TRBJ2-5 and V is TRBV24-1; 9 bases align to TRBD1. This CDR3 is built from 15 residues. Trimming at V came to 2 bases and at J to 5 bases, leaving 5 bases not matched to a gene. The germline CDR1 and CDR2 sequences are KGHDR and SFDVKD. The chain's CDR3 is CATSDSGDRVETQYF. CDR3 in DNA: TGTGCCACCAGTGATTCAGGGGACAGGGTTGAGACCCAGTACTTC.

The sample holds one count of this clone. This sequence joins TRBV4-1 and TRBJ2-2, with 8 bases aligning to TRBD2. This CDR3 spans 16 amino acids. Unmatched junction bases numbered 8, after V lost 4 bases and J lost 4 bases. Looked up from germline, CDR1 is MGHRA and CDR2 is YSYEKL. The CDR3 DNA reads TGCGCCAGCAGCCCACCACGGGGGGGTACCACCGGGGAGCTGTTTTTT. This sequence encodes CASSPPRGGTTGELFF.

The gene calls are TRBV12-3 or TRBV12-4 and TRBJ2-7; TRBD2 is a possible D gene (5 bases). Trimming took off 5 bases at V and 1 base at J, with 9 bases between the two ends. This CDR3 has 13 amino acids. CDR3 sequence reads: CASSTRGSYEQYF. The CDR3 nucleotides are TGTGCCAGCAGTACCCGGGGTTCCTACGAGCAGTACTTC.

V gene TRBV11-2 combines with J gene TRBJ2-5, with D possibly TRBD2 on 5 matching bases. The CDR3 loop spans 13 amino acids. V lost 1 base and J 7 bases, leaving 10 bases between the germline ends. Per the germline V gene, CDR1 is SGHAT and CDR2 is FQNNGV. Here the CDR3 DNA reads TGTGCCAGCAGCTTAGGGCCAGAGGGGACCCAGTACTTC. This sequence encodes CASSLGPEGTQYF.

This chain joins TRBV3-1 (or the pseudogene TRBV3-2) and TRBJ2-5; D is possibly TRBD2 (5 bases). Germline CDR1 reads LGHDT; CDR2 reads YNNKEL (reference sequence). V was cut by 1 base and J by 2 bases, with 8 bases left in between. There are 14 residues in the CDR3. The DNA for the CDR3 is TGTGCCAGCAGCCAAGTGGACTTACAAGAGACCCAGTACTTC. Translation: CASSQVDLQETQYF.